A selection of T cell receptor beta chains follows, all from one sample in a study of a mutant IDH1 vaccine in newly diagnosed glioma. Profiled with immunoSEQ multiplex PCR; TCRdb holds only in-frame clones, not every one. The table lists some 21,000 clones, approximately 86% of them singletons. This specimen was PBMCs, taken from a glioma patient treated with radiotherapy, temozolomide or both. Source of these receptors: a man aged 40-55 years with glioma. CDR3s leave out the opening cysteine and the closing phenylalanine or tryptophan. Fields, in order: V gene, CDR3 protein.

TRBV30,AWSVLGFHGDSPLH
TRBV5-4,ASSYVQGGNTEAF
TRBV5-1,ASSLEGTGNYGYT
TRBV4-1,ASSPARGPEEKLF
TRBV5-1,ASSWNMEAGGYT
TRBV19,ASSIGGGATNEKLF
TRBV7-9,ASRPTGLSYEQY
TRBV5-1,ASSLTGGSNYGYT
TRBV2,ASTQTGANEKLF
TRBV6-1,ASRASGAADTQY
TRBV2,ASSEATGKRGNQPQH
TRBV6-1,AIDRGAGIQY
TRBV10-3,AISERDRGYYGYT
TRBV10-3,AIRSGEHQPQH
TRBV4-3,ASSQDLGTANYGYT
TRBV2,ASSEGASNYGYT
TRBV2,ASSEDAGEAF
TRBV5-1,ASSLRGVRDTQY
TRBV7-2,ASSPERDEKLF
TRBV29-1,SVERTGGLWDF
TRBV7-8,ASSKGRVRTSGGDNEQF
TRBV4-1,ASSQELGRTEAF